This TCR beta chain was documented in a study of blood T cell repertoires in COVID-19. Overall study: Acute and convalescent COVID-19 samples came from the United States, Italy and Spain.

Germline V lookup: CDR1 SGHRS, CDR2 YFSETQ. The CDR3 consists of 15 residues. J was trimmed by 4 bases and V by 6 bases; bases with no gene match: 7. The authors' processing: Cell counts per sample came from amplifying reference gene primers. Produced via immunoSEQ multiplex PCR; TCRdb's table is partial and in-frame only. That table furnishes V, J and clone size, whereas the DNA furnished D and trimming. The sample contains about 230,000 clones, more than 70% of which appear only once. This clone was seen once. The chain uses TRBV5-1 and TRBJ2-1; TRBD2 agrees at 10 bases. This TCR was sampled from a man aged 35 to 55 with active or convalescent COVID-19. Sequenced input: peripheral blood. Here the CDR3 reads CASTASGSPYNEQFF. For the CDR3, the DNA is TGCGCCAGCACAGCTAGCGGGAGTCCTTACAATGAGCAGTTCTTC.